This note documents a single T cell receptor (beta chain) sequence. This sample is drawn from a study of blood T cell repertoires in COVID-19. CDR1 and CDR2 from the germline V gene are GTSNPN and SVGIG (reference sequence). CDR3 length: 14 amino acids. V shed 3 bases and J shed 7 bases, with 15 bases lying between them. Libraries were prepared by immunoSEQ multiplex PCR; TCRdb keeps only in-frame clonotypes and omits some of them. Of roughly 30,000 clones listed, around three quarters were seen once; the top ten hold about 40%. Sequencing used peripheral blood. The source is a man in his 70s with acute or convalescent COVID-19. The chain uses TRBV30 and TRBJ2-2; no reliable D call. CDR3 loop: CAWRYGSLVGELFF. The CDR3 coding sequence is TGTGCCTGGAGGTACGGGTCCCTTGTCGGGGAGCTGTTTTTT.